What follows are 26 T cell receptor beta chains derived from one specimen sequenced in a study of blood T cell repertoires in COVID-19. Generated by immunoSEQ multiplex PCR, the TCRdb table keeps only in-frame clones and is missing some. The data hold 250,000 or so clones, with around 84% observed a single time. Sequenced sample: peripheral blood. The receptors stem from a middle-aged woman who had recovered from COVID-19.

The V call is TRBV5-1, the J call TRBJ1-4, with no clear D. With 2 bases removed from V and 0 bases from J, the gap between germline ends came to 5 bases. CDR1 is SGHRS and CDR2 is YFSETQ in the germline V gene. The CDR3 runs 14 residues. The CDR3 DNA follows: TGCGCCAGCAGCTTTGACACAACTAATGAAAAACTGTTTTTT. Protein product: CASSFDTTNEKLFF. Full variable domain (missing parts from reference TRBV5-1 and TRBJ1-4): KAGVTQTPRYLIKTRGQQVTLSCSPISGHRSVSWYQQTPGQGLQFLFEYFSETQRNKGNFPGRFSGRQFSNSRSEMNVSTLELGDSALYLCASSFDTTNEKLFFGSGTQLSVL.

The chain combines TRBV2 with TRBJ2-5, with a possible D match to TRBD2 (6 bases). Germline CDR1 and CDR2: SNHLY and FYNNEI. The CDR3 sequence is 15 residues long. Trimming removed 6 bases at V and 2 bases at J, with 16 bases between. CDR3 DNA sequence: TGTGCCAGCAGCCGGGACGGAGGGAGACAAGAGACCCAGTACTTC. Residues: CASSRDGGRQETQYF.

The rearrangement uses TRBV18 and TRBJ1-2, with no clear D. This CDR3 has 14 residues. Trimming took 5 bases from V and 3 from J, leaving 13 bases between them. Germline V gene lookup returns CDR1 KGHSH and CDR2 LQKENI. The CDR3 loop reads CASSSSDGYYGYTF. In DNA form, the CDR3 reads TGTGCCAGCTCATCGAGCGACGGATACTATGGCTACACCTTC. The full variable domain, completed using reference TRBV18 and TRBJ1-2, is NAGVMQNPRHLVRRRGQEARLRCSPMKGHSHVYWYRQLPEEGLKFMVYLQKENIIDESGMPKERFSAEFPKEGPSILRIQQVVRGDSAAYFCASSSSDGYYGYTFGSGTRLTVV.

The V gene is TRBV5-5, the J gene TRBJ2-3, with TRBD1 matching over 11 bases. J gave up 3 bases and V 4 bases, and 10 bases lay outside the gene matches. The CDR3 spans 17 residues. Germline loops: CDR1 SGHKS, CDR2 YYEKEE (reference sequence). The CDR3 loop reads CASSVGQGAVLTDTQYF. The CDR3 nucleotides read TGTGCCAGCAGCGTAGGACAGGGGGCAGTTTTAACAGATACGCAGTATTTT. Full variable domain (missing parts from reference TRBV5-5 and TRBJ2-3): DAGVTQSPTHLIKTRGQQVTLRCSPISGHKSVSWYQQVLGQGPQFIFQYYEKEERGRGNFPDRFSARQFPNYSSELNVNALLLGDSALYLCASSVGQGAVLTDTQYFGPGTRLTVL.

This sequence joins TRBV12-3 or TRBV12-4 and TRBJ1-1; no definite D call. The germline V and J ends were trimmed by 2 bases and 1 base, with 5 bases remaining between them. This CDR3 is built from 13 residues. CDR3 coding DNA: TGTGCCAGCAGTTTATACGGGAACACTGAAGCTTTCTTT. This translates into CASSLYGNTEAFF.

With regard to this clone: Distinct nucleotide sequences in the sample also encode this CDR3. This chain joins TRBV4-2 and TRBJ2-3; TRBD2 aligns across 9 bases. The CDR3 has 15 residues. Germline CDR1 LGHNA, CDR2 YNFKEQ. The ends lost 1 base at V and 3 bases at J; junction bases unmatched: 2. CDR3 amino acids: CASSQGAGGTDTQYF. CDR3 coding DNA: TGTGCCAGCAGCCAAGGAGCGGGGGGTACAGATACGCAGTATTTT.

The chain has TRBV11-3 and TRBJ2-7, with D possibly matching TRBD1 (6 bases). Deletions cut 5 bases from V and 0 bases from J, with 11 bases between. CDR1 SGHNT and CDR2 YENEEA come from the germline V gene. The CDR3 has 14 residues. This chain's CDR3 is CASSPWTASYEQYF. CDR3 nucleotide sequence: TGTGCCAGCAGCCCCTGGACAGCCTCCTACGAGCAGTACTTC.

The rearrangement joins TRBV24-1 to TRBJ2-1; 11 bases line up with TRBD2. This CDR3 contains 16 residues. Germline CDR1 and CDR2: KGHDR and SFDVKD. V shed 4 bases and J 3 bases; nucleotides not matched to a gene: 4. The chain's CDR3 is CATSDLGTSGYNEQFF. The CDR3 coding sequence is TGTGCCACCAGTGACCTCGGGACTAGCGGCTACAATGAGCAGTTCTTC.

This clone was counted between two and nine times. This chain joins TRBV28 and TRBJ2-6; possible D gene TRBD2, 5 bases. V lost 7 bases, J lost 0 bases, and 10 bases lay in between. Germline CDR1 is MDHEN and CDR2 is SYDVKM. The CDR3 is 15 amino acids. The CDR3 here is CASKGASSGANVLTF. For the CDR3, the DNA is TGTGCCAGCAAGGGAGCGAGCTCTGGGGCCAACGTCCTGACTTTC. Drawing the rest from reference TRBV28 and TRBJ2-6, the complete variable domain is DVKVTQSSRYLVKRTGEKVFLECVQDMDHENMFWYRQDPGLGLRLIYFSYDVKMKEKGDIPEGYSVSREKKERFSLILESASTNQTSMYLCASKGASSGANVLTFGAGSRLTVL.

This clone was observed a single time. The V and J genes are TRBV7-9 and TRBJ2-5, with TRBD2 matching over 10 bases. The germline V gene has CDR1 SEHNR and CDR2 FQNEAQ (reference sequence). V shed 5 bases, J shed 2 bases, and the junction held 5 bases outside the gene matches. This CDR3 comprises 15 residues. CDR3 amino acids: CASSLSGGLQETQYF. CDR3 nucleotides: TGTGCCAGCAGCCTTAGCGGGGGGCTACAAGAGACCCAGTACTTC.

The chain has TRBV7-9 and TRBJ1-2, with TRBD1 identical over 8 bases. CDR3 length: 14 residues. From germline, CDR1 is SEHNR and CDR2 FQNEAQ (reference sequence). J lost 4 bases, V lost 5 bases, and 6 bases had no gene match. As DNA, the CDR3 is TGTGCCAGCAGCGCCCAGGGGGCCTTCTATGGCTACACCTTC. Translating gives CASSAQGAFYGYTF.

J is TRBJ2-1 and V is TRBV5-6; TRBD1 agrees at 9 bases. Trimming removed 3 bases from V and 7 bases from J; junction bases left unmatched: 5. This CDR3 has 14 amino acids. Germline assignment: CDR1 SGHDT and CDR2 YYEEEE. The CDR3 sequence: CASSSPGQGNEQFF. The DNA of the CDR3 is TGTGCCAGCAGCTCGCCGGGACAGGGAAATGAGCAGTTCTTC.

This chain links TRBV4-2 with TRBJ2-3; D uncertain. The CDR3 loop spans 14 amino acids. The germline V gene encodes CDR1 LGHNA and CDR2 YNFKEQ. V gave up 0 bases and J gave up 6 bases, with 10 bases separating them. The CDR3 reads CASSQDDSTDTQYF. Written as DNA, the CDR3 is TGTGCCAGCAGCCAAGACGACTCCACGGATACGCAGTATTTT.

The chain has TRBV6-5 and TRBJ1-5, with D unresolved. Looked up from germline, CDR1 is MNHEY and CDR2 is SVGAGI. The CDR3 consists of 15 residues. V was clipped by 4 bases and J by 6 bases, with 16 bases between them. CDR3 sequence: CASSSRGAAGQPQHF. In nucleotides, the CDR3 is TGTGCCAGCAGTTCCCGGGGTGCCGCGGGTCAGCCCCAGCATTTT.

The rearrangement links TRBV7-9 to TRBJ1-1; tentative D call: TRBD1 (5 bases). Trimming took 4 bases from V and 6 from J, leaving 15 bases between them. The CDR3 covers 14 residues. Germline CDR1 reads SEHNR; CDR2 reads FQNEAQ (reference sequence). CDR3 coding DNA: TGTGCCAGCAGCTCCCTCAGGGATGGATCTGAAGCTTTCTTT. Translation: CASSSLRDGSEAFF. The full variable domain, with the rest looked up from reference TRBV7-9 and TRBJ1-1, is DTGVSQNPRHKITKRGQNVTFRCDPISEHNRLYWYRQTLGQGPEFLTYFQNEAQLEKSRLLSDRFSAERPKGSFSTLEIQRTEQGDSAMYLCASSSLRDGSEAFFGQGTRLTVV.

The chain recombines TRBV28 with TRBJ2-2, with 8 nucleotides matching TRBD2. Germline CDR1 and CDR2: MDHEN and SYDVKM. The CDR3 extends over 12 amino acids. V was pared by 6 bases and J by 15 bases, with 9 bases of the junction left unmatched. Written as DNA, the CDR3 is TGTGCCAGCAGCTCACGCGGGGGGAATGTGTTTTTT. Encoded protein: CASSSRGGNVFF.

This rearrangement joins TRBV3-1 (or the pseudogene TRBV3-2) to TRBJ2-3, with no clear D. V shed 4 bases and J shed 13 bases, with 15 bases lying between them. This CDR3 comprises 12 residues. Germline loops: CDR1 LGHDT, CDR2 YNNKEL (reference sequence). This CDR3 is CASSPIPGWKYF. Here the CDR3 DNA reads TGTGCCAGCAGCCCCATCCCGGGTTGGAAGTATTTT.

There are a few counts of this clone. The V and J genes are TRBV6-5 and TRBJ1-2, with 7 positions matching TRBD1. V gave up 10 bases and J gave up 4 bases; unmatched junction bases: 6. This CDR3 is built from 12 residues. CDR1 and CDR2 (germline): MNHEY, SVGAGI. This chain's CDR3 is CATGGPSYGYTF. As DNA, the CDR3 is TGTGCCACAGGGGGGCCCTCCTATGGCTACACCTTC.

The chain joins TRBV28 to TRBJ2-6; D gene unclear. From germline, CDR1 is MDHEN and CDR2 SYDVKM. V dropped 6 bases and J dropped 4 bases, with 10 bases sitting between them. This CDR3 contains 14 residues. In nucleotides, the CDR3 is TGTGCCAGCAGCCCCCCAGCGGGGGCCAACGTCCTGACTTTC. Translated: CASSPPAGANVLTF.

The chain links TRBV9 to TRBJ2-2, with 12 bases aligning to TRBD2. J gave up 0 bases and V 3 bases, and 15 bases lay outside the gene matches. The CDR3 extends over 21 amino acids. Germline CDR1 is SGDLS and CDR2 is YYNGEE. The CDR3, as DNA: TGTGCCAGCAGCGATCGACTAGCGGGGGACCATGTACCTACGAACACCGGGGAGCTGTTTTTT. Residues: CASSDRLAGDHVPTNTGELFF.

The table lists this clone with a few counts. This chain uses TRBV5-1 with TRBJ1-1, with no clear D. V dropped 1 base and J dropped 0 bases, with 7 bases sitting between them. The CDR3 runs 14 residues. CDR1 SGHRS and CDR2 YFSETQ come from the germline V gene. The CDR3 DNA reads as TGCGCCAGCAGCTTGCAGGTAGTGAACACTGAAGCTTTCTTT. Translation: CASSLQVVNTEAFF.

V and J are TRBV12-3 or TRBV12-4 and TRBJ1-5, with 7 nucleotides matching TRBD1. This CDR3 contains 12 residues. Unmatched junction bases numbered 9, after V lost 3 bases and J lost 16 bases. This chain's CDR3 is CASSFSGQAAHF. In DNA form, the CDR3 reads TGTGCCAGCAGTTTTTCCGGACAGGCCGCCCATTTT.

V and J are TRBV29-1 and TRBJ2-3; 8 bases match TRBD1. Germline assignment: CDR1 SQVTM and CDR2 ANQGSEA. Trimming at V came to 6 bases and at J to 0 bases, leaving 2 bases not matched to a gene. CDR3 length: 13 residues. This CDR3 reads CSVDRASTDTQYF. Written as DNA, the CDR3 is TGCAGCGTGGACAGGGCAAGCACAGATACGCAGTATTTT.

In its sample, this clone was seen a few times. This chain connects TRBV5-8 to TRBJ1-5; no definite D call. With 2 bases removed from V and 2 bases from J, the gap between germline ends came to 8 bases. This CDR3 has 14 amino acids. Germline V lookup: CDR1 SGHTS, CDR2 YDEGEE. CDR3 protein: CASSFLRGNQPQHF. In DNA, the CDR3 is TGTGCCAGCAGCTTTCTTCGGGGCAATCAGCCCCAGCATTTT.

This chain links TRBV5-1 with TRBJ2-1, with TRBD1 matching over 7 bases. Germline loops: CDR1 SGHRS, CDR2 YFSETQ. The CDR3 extends over 15 amino acids. Trimming took 6 bases from V and 7 from J; bases not matched to a gene: 13. The CDR3 here is CASTSTGTSANEQFF. CDR3 bases: TGCGCCAGCACCTCGACAGGGACGTCCGCTAATGAGCAGTTCTTC.

This clone was seen just once. The genes are TRBV25-1 and TRBJ2-3; D remains unclear. CDR1 is MGHDK and CDR2 is SYGVNS in the germline V gene. V was clipped by 6 bases and J by 4 bases, with 14 bases between them. The CDR3 has 14 residues. CDR3 DNA sequence: TGTGCCAGCAGCACCGGGTTAGGCTCAGATACGCAGTATTTT. Translating gives CASSTGLGSDTQYF.